This T cell receptor beta chain was obtained from a study of T cell responses to AZD1222 COVID-19 vaccine. TCRdb's copy holds only in-frame clones and misses some; the assay was immunoSEQ multiplex PCR. Found here are 65,000 to 90,000 clones, approximately 87% of them singletons; the top ten hold 5.5% to 8%. Trimming shortened V by 7 bases and J by 4 bases, and 10 bases separated the two germline ends. The CDR3 sequence is 11 residues long. Per germline, CDR1 SQVTM and CDR2 ANQGSEA. This chain links TRBV29-1 with TRBJ1-2; TRBD1 is a possible D gene (6 bases). The sequence derives from an adult in good health. The sample consisted of peripheral blood, taken on day 0 of AZD1222 vaccination. Here the CDR3 DNA reads TGCAGCGGCCGGGACACCTATGGCTACACCTTC. Translated: CSGRDTYGYTF.